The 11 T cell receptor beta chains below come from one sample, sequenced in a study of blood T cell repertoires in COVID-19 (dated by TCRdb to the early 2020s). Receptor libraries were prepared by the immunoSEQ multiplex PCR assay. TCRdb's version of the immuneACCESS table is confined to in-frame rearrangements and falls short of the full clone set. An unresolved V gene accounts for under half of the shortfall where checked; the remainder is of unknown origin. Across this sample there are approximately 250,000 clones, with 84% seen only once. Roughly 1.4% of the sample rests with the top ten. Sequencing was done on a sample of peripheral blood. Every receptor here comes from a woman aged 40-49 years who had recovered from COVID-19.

CDR3 loop: CASSLWDRRYQPQHF. The CDR3, as DNA: TGTGCCAGCAGTTTATGGGACAGGCGATATCAGCCCCAGCATTTT. The genes are TRBV28 and TRBJ1-5; 7 bases are shared with TRBD1. Unmatched junction bases numbered 4, after V lost 0 bases and J lost 5 bases. The germline V gene has CDR1 MDHEN and CDR2 SYDVKM. CDR3 length: 15 residues.

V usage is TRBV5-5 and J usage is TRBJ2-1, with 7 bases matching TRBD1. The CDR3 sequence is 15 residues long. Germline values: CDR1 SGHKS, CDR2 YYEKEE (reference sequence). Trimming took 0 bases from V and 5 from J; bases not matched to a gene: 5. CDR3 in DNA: TGTGCCAGCAGCTTGGAGGGACAGACCCACAATGAGCAGTTCTTC. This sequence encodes CASSLEGQTHNEQFF. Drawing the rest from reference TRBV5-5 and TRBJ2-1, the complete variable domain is DAGVTQSPTHLIKTRGQQVTLRCSPISGHKSVSWYQQVLGQGPQFIFQYYEKEERGRGNFPDRFSARQFPNYSSELNVNALLLGDSALYLCASSLEGQTHNEQFFGPGTRLTVL.

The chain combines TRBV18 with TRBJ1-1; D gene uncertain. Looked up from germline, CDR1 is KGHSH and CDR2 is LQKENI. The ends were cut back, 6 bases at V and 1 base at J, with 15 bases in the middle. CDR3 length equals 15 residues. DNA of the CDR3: TGTGCCAGCTCCCAACTCCCATATACGAACACTGAAGCTTTCTTT. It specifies CASSQLPYTNTEAFF.

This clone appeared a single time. Here the CDR3 DNA reads TGTGCCAGCAGCTTGAGGAGAGGTGAGCAGTTCTTC. Amino acid sequence: CASSLRRGEQFF. The chain combines TRBV11-3 with TRBJ2-1; D remains ambiguous. V lost 3 bases and J 9 bases, leaving 9 bases between the germline ends. The CDR3 loop spans 12 amino acids. Germline lookup yields CDR1 SGHNT and CDR2 YENEEA.

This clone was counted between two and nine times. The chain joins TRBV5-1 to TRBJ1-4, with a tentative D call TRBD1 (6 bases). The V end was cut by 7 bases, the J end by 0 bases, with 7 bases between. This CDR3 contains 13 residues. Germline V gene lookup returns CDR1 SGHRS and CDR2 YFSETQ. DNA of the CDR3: TGCGCCAGCGGACAGACAACTAATGAAAAACTGTTTTTT. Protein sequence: CASGQTTNEKLFF.

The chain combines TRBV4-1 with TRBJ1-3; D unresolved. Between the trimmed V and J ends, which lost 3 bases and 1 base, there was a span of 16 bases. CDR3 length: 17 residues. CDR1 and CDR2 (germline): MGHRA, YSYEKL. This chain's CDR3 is CASSHEGGLYSGNTIYF. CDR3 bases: TGCGCCAGCAGCCACGAAGGAGGACTCTATTCTGGAAACACCATATATTTT.

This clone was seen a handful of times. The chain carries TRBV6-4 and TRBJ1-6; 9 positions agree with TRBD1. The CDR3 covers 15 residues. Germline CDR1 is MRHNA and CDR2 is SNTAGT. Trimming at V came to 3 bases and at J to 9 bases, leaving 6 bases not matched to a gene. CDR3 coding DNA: TGTGCCAGCAGTGAGCGTGGGACAGGGAGTTCACCCCTCCACTTT. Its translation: CASSERGTGSSPLHF.

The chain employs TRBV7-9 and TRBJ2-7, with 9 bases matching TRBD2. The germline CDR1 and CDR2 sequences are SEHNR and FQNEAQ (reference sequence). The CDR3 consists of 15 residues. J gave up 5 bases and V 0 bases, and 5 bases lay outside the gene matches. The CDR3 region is CASSLAGLAYNEQYF. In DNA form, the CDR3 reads TGTGCCAGCAGCTTAGCCGGACTAGCGTACAACGAGCAGTACTTC.

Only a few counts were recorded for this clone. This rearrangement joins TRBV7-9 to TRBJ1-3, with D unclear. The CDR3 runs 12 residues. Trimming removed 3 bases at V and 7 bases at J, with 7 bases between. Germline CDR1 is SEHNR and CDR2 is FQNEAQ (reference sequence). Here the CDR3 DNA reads TGTGCCAGCAGCTTCGGGTTGAACACCATATATTTT. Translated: CASSFGLNTIYF.

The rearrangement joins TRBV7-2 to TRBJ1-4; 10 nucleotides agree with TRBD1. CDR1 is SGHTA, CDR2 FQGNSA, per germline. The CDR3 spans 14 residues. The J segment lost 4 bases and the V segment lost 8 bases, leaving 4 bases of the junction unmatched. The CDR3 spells CASQRDRGNEKLFF. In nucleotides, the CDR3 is TGTGCCAGCCAGAGGGACAGGGGTAATGAAAAACTGTTTTTT.

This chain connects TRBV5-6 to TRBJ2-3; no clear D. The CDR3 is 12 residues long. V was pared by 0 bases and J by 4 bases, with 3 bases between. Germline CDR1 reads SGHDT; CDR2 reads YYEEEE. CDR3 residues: CASSLASDTQYF. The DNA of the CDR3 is TGTGCCAGCAGCTTGGCCTCAGATACGCAGTATTTT. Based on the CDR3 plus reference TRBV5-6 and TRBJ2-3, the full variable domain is DAGVTQSPTHLIKTRGQQVTLRCSPKSGHDTVSWYQQALGQGPQFIFQYYEEEERQRGNFPDRFSGHQFPNYSSELNVNALLLGDSALYLCASSLASDTQYFGPGTRLTVL.